This T cell receptor beta chain was sequenced in a study of control samples from healthy donors and cancer patients. The CDR3 is 12 residues long. Trimming removed 5 bases from V and 7 bases from J, with 13 bases in between. Germline V CDR1 and CDR2: SGHNT, YYREEE (reference sequence). The repertoire was sequenced with immunoSEQ multiplex PCR; TCRdb's copy has only in-frame clones and lacks some. The sample shows some 74,000 clones, 70% to 90% of them seen only once. The source is a woman aged 45 to 65 in good health. The gene calls are TRBV5-4 and TRBJ2-7; a weak D match, TRBD1 (6 bases). The specimen was blood. This CDR3 is CASRQGTKEQYF. The CDR3 DNA reads as TGTGCCAGCAGGCAGGGGACGAAAGAGCAGTACTTC. Full variable domain (rest looked up from reference TRBV5-4 and TRBJ2-7): ETGVTQSPTHLIKTRGQQVTLRCSSQSGHNTVSWYQQALGQGPQFIFQYYREEENGRGNFPPRFSGLQFPNYSSELNVNALELDDSALYLCASRQGTKEQYFGPGTRLTVT.